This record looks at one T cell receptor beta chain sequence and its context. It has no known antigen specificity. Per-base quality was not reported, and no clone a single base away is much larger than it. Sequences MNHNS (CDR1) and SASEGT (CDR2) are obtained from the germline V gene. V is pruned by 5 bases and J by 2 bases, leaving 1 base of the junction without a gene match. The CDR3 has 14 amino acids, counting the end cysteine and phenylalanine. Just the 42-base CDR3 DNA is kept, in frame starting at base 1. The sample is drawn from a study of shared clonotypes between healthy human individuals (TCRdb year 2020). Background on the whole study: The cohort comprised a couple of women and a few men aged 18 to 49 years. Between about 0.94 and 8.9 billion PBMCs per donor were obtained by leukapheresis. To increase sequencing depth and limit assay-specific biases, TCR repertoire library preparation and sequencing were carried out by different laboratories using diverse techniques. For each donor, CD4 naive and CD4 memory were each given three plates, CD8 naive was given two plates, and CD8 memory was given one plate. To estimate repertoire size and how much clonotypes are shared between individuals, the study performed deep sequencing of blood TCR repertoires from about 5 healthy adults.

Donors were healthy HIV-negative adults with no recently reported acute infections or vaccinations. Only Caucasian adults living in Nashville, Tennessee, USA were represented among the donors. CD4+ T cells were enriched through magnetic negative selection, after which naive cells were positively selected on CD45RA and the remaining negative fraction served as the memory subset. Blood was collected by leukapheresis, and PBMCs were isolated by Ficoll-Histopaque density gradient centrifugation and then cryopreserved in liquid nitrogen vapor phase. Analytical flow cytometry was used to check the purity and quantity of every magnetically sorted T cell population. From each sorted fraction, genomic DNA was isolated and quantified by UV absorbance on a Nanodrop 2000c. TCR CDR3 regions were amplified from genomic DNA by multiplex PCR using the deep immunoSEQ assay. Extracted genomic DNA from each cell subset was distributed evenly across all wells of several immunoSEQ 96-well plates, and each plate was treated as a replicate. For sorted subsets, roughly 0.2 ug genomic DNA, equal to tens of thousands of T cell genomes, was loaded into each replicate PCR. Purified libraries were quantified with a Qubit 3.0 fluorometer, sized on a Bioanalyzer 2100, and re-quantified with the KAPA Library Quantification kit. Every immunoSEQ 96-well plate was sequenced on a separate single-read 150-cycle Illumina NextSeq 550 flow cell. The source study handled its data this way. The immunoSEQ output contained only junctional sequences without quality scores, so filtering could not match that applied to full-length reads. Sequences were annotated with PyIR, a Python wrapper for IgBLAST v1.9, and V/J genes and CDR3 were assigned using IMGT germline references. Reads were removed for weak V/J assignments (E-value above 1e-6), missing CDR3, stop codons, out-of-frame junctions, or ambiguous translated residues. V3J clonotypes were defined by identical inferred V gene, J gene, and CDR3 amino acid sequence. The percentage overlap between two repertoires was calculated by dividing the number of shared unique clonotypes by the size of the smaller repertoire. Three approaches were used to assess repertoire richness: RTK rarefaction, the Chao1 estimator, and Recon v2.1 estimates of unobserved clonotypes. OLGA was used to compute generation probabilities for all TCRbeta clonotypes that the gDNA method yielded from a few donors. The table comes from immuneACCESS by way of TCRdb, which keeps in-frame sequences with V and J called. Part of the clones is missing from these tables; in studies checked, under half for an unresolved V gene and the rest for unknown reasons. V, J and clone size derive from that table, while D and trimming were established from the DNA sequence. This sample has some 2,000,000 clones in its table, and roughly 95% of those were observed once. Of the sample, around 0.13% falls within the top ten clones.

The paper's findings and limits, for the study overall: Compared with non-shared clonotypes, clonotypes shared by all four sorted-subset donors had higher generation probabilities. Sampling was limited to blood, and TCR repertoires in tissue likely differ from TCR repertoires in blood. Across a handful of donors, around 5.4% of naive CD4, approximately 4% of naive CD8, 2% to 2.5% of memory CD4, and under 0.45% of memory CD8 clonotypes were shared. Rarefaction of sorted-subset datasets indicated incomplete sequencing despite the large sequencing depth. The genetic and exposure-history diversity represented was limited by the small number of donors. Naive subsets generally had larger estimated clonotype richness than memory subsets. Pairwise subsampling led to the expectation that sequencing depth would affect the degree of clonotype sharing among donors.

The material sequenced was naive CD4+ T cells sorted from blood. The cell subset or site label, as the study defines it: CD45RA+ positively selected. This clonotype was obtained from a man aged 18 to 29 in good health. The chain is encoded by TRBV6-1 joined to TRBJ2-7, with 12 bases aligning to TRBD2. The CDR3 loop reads CASSWTSGAYEQYF. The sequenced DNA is TGTGCCAGCAGTTGGACTAGCGGGGCCTACGAGCAGTACTTC.